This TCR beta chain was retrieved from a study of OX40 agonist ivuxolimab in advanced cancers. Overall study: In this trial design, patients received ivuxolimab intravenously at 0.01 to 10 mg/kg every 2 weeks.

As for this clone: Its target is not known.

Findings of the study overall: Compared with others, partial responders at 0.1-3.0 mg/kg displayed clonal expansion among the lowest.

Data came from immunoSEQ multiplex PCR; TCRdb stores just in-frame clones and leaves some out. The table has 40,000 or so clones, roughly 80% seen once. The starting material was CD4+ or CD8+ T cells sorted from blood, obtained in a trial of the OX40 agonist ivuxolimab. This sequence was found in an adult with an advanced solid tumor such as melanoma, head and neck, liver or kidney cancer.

The CDR3 bases are TGTGCCAGTAGAATGGGACAGGGGAATCAGCCCCAGCATTTT. Translating gives CASRMGQGNQPQHF. The chain couples TRBV19 to TRBJ1-5; 10 bases fit TRBD1. Trimming took 6 bases from V and 4 from J; bases not matched to a gene: 3. This CDR3 has 14 residues. Germline CDR1 reads LNHDA; CDR2 reads SQIVND (reference sequence).